The count of the clone carrying this T cell receptor beta chain is one. This entry comes from a study of blood T cell repertoires in COVID-19. About the research overall: Italy, Spain and the United States were the sources of the convalescent and acute COVID-19 samples.

Adults between about 18 and 95 years of age took part from about 24 US areas. Either two negative PCRs, clearance, or symptom resolution qualified Cohort 3 donors as recovered. Original analysis: Estimates of nucleated cell counts were drawn from the amplification of reference gene primers. Profiling relied on immunoSEQ multiplex PCR, and the TCRdb table lists in-frame clones only, not all of them. The V and J calls and the clone size are those of that table, but D and trimming were determined from the DNA. Among 150,000 to 200,000 clones listed, 75% to 85% were seen once. Germline V gene sequence: CDR1 SGHVS, CDR2 FNYEAQ. V was pared by 4 bases and J by 0 bases, with 10 bases of the junction left unmatched. The CDR3 totals 19 residues.

This chain connects TRBV7-6 to TRBJ2-1, with 12 bases that match TRBD2. This receptor was taken from a man in his forties or fifties who had recovered from COVID-19. The sequenced material came from PBMCs or T cells enriched from blood (not recorded which). CDR3 bases: TGTGCCAGCAGCTCAACCGGGACTAGCGGGTTGAGCTCCTACAATGAGCAGTTCTTC. Encoded protein: CASSSTGTSGLSSYNEQFF.